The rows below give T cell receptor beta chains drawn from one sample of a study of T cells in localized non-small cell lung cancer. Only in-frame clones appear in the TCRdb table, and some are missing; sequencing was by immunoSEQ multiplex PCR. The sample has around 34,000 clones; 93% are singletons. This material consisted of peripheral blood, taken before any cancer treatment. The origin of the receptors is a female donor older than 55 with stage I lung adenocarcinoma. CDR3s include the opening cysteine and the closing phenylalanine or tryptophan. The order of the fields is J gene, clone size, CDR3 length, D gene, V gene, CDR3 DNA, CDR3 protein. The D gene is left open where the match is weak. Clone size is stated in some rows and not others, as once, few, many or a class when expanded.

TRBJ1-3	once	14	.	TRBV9	TGTGCCAGCAGCGTGGATGGAGATGGAAACACCATATATTTT	CASSVDGDGNTIYF
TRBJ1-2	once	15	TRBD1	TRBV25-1	TGTGCCAGCAGTGGACAGGGAGGTCGGGAAGGTGGCTACACCTTC	CASSGQGGREGGYTF
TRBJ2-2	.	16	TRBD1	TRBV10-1	TGCGCCAGCAGTGGAAGGGGGCAGGGGGTCGCCGGGGAGCTGTTTTTT	CASSGRGQGVAGELFF
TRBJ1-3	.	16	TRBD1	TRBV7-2	TGTGCCAGCAGCTTAGAAGGGACAGGGGCTGGAAACACCATATATTTT	CASSLEGTGAGNTIYF
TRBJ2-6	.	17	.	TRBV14	TGTGCCAGCAGCCCTTTCCTTGGGGGAGATGGGGCCAACGTCCTGACTTTC	CASSPFLGGDGANVLTF
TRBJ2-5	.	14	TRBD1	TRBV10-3	TGTGCCATCAGCAGTCCGGGACAGCAAGAGACCCAGTACTTC	CAISSPGQQETQYF
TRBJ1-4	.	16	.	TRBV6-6	TGTGCCAGCAGTTACTCGATTGTGACAAGCACGGGAAAACTGTTTTTT	CASSYSIVTSTGKLFF
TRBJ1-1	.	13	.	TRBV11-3	TGTGCCAGCAGCTTAGCTCCGGACACTGAAGCTTTCTTT	CASSLAPDTEAFF
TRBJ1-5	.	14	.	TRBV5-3	TGTGCCAGCTACCCGCGGGCGGGCAATCAGCCCCAGCATTTT	CASYPRAGNQPQHF
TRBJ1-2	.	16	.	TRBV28	TGTGCCAGCAGCCCCCCTGGACAGCCTCCCTTCTATGGCTACACCTTC	CASSPPGQPPFYGYTF
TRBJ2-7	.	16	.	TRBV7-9	TGTGCCAGCAGCTTAGGGGACACCTCACTTTCCTACGAGCAGTACTTC	CASSLGDTSLSYEQYF
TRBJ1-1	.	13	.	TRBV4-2	TGTGCCAGCAGCCAGGGGGAGGGCACTGAAGCTTTCTTT	CASSQGEGTEAFF
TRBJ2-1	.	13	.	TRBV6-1	TGTGCCAGCAGGGGGAACGGTTACAATGAGCAGTTCTTC	CASRGNGYNEQFF
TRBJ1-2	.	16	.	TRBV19	TGTGCCAGTAGTATAGATTCCTCTTTTCAGGGATATGGCTACACCTTC	CASSIDSSFQGYGYTF